A single sample gave rise to the 15 T cell receptor beta chains below, sequenced in a study of OX40 agonist ivuxolimab in advanced cancers. Libraries came from the immunoSEQ multiplex PCR assay. Imported from immuneACCESS, the table was reduced by TCRdb to in-frame sequences with V and J called. These copies leave out some clones; in studies compared against another copy, an unresolved V gene accounts for under half, and the cause of the remainder is not known. The sample contains approximately 94,000 clones, less than 95% of them found a single time. The biggest ten clones account for about 0.51% of the sample. Sequencing was performed on CD4+ or CD8+ T cells sorted from blood, taken in a trial of the OX40 agonist ivuxolimab. The source is an adult with an advanced solid tumor such as melanoma, head and neck, liver or kidney cancer.

The J gene is TRBJ1-2, the V gene TRBV28; no firm D call. The CDR3 is 13 amino acids. The germline V gene encodes CDR1 MDHEN and CDR2 SYDVKM. The V end lost 10 bases, the J end lost 1 base, and 13 bases lay between the germline ends. CDR3 DNA sequence: TGTGCCACCACCCAATCCTATAACTATGGCTACACCTTC. It encodes CATTQSYNYGYTF.

For the CDR3, the DNA is TGTGCCAGCAGCCCCCGGACACCCAACACTGAAGCTTTCTTT. Amino acid sequence: CASSPRTPNTEAFF. The gene calls are TRBV11-3 and TRBJ1-1; maybe TRBD1 (5 bases). The V end was cut by 5 bases, the J end by 2 bases, with 12 bases between. CDR3 length: 14 amino acids. Germline CDR1 SGHNT, CDR2 YENEEA.

This sequence joins TRBV4-1 and TRBJ2-7; TRBD1 agrees at 7 bases. The CDR3 has 14 residues. J lost 2 bases, V lost 2 bases, and 3 bases had no gene match. The germline gives CDR1 MGHRA, CDR2 YSYEKL. The CDR3 DNA is TGCGCCAGCAGCCAACCGGGACAGACCTACGAGCAGTACTTC. The encoded protein is CASSQPGQTYEQYF.

Comments on this clone: This sample also contains other DNA sequences that code for the same CDR3. The chain combines TRBV7-3 with TRBJ1-1, with D hard to call. This CDR3 spans 13 amino acids. Germline loops: CDR1 SGHTA, CDR2 FQGTGA. V lost 1 base to trimming and J lost 2 bases, with 5 bases between them. This chain's CDR3 is CASSLIGNTEAFF. CDR3 coding DNA: TGTGCCAGCAGCTTAATAGGTAACACTGAAGCTTTCTTT.

The rearrangement uses TRBV5-6 and TRBJ2-3; D might be TRBD2 (6 bases). Germline values: CDR1 SGHDT, CDR2 YYEEEE. There are 16 residues in the CDR3. Trimming removed 0 bases from V and 2 bases from J, with 13 bases in between. The CDR3 protein is CASSLAGSPITDTQYF. The CDR3 nucleotides read TGTGCCAGCAGCTTGGCCGGGAGCCCTATCACAGATACGCAGTATTTT. The entire variable domain, with the rest obtained from reference TRBV5-6 and TRBJ2-3, is as follows: DAGVTQSPTHLIKTRGQQVTLRCSPKSGHDTVSWYQQALGQGPQFIFQYYEEEERQRGNFPDRFSGHQFPNYSSELNVNALLLGDSALYLCASSLAGSPITDTQYFGPGTRLTVL.

DNA of the CDR3: TGTGCCAGCAGCGAGGGACAGTTAACCGTCTACACCTTC. Translated: CASSEGQLTVYTF. V is TRBV5-6 and J is TRBJ1-2; 7 bases align to TRBD1. The CDR3 is 13 residues long. The V segment lost 4 bases and the J segment 10 bases; nucleotides outside the gene matches: 10. Germline V CDR1 and CDR2: SGHDT, YYEEEE.

V usage is TRBV7-2 and J usage is TRBJ2-7, with 10 bases aligning to TRBD1. This CDR3 contains 13 residues. Germline CDR1 is SGHTA and CDR2 is FQGNSA. J gave up 3 bases and V 4 bases, and 0 bases lay outside the gene matches. CDR3 region: CASSWDRGYEQYF. The CDR3 nucleotides read TGTGCCAGCAGCTGGGACAGGGGCTACGAGCAGTACTTC.

This rearrangement joins TRBV10-3 to TRBJ1-2; D possibly corresponds to TRBD1 (5 bases). The CDR3 length is 15 residues. V gave up 2 bases and J gave up 3 bases, with 13 bases separating them. Germline V gene lookup returns CDR1 ENHRY and CDR2 SYGVKD. CDR3 sequence (DNA): TGTGCCATCAGTGAGCGCGAGGACAAGTACTATGGCTACACCTTC. This encodes CAISEREDKYYGYTF.

The chain is built from TRBV4-2 and TRBJ1-2; D may be TRBD1 (6 bases). This CDR3 spans 17 amino acids. Germline V gives CDR1 LGHNA, CDR2 YNFKEQ. V was shortened by 0 bases and J by 2 bases, with 16 bases between the two germline ends. DNA for the CDR3: TGTGCCAGCAGCCAAGACCCTCAGACAGGTCGAAACTATGGCTACACCTTC. Protein: CASSQDPQTGRNYGYTF.

J is TRBJ2-3 and V is TRBV13, with TRBD2 matching over 15 bases. The germline CDR1 and CDR2 sequences are PRHDT and FYEKMQ (reference sequence). The V segment lost 5 bases and the J segment 0 bases; nucleotides outside the gene matches: 12. The CDR3 contains 20 residues. Written as DNA, the CDR3 is TGTGCCAGCAGCCCCCCTGCAGGACTAGCGGGAGGGCCTAGCACAGATACGCAGTATTTT. Its protein product is CASSPPAGLAGGPSTDTQYF.

V usage is TRBV4-2 and J usage is TRBJ2-5, with 10 bases fitting TRBD1. Germline V gene sequence: CDR1 LGHNA, CDR2 YNFKEQ. The CDR3 totals 16 residues. After removal of 6 bases from V and 5 bases from J, the junction contained 12 bases not matched to a gene. This CDR3 reads CASRQMSGTGVETQYF. CDR3 in DNA: TGTGCCAGCAGACAGATGTCCGGGACAGGGGTTGAGACCCAGTACTTC.

This chain joins TRBV12-2 and TRBJ1-4; TRBD1 was called by the table and not checked on the DNA. TRBV12-2 is deemed a pseudogene. CDR3 length: 18 amino acids. This CDR3 is CASRLALEKTGGHEKLFF. The CDR3, as DNA: TGTGCAAGTCGCTTAGCGTTGGAGAAGACAGGGGGCCATGAAAAACTGTTTTTT.

The chain joins TRBV27 to TRBJ2-1, with 9 bases fitting TRBD1. Germline values: CDR1 MNHEY, CDR2 SMNVEV (reference sequence). With V trimmed by 0 bases and J by 8 bases, 8 bases remained unmatched. The CDR3 is made up of 16 amino acids. CDR3 sequence: CASSLSRDRVSYEQFF. CDR3 nucleotide sequence: TGTGCCAGCAGTTTATCGAGGGACAGGGTGAGCTATGAGCAGTTCTTC.

The chain recombines TRBV7-9 with TRBJ2-5, with 8 bases that match TRBD2. Per the germline V gene, CDR1 is SEHNR and CDR2 is FQNEAQ (reference sequence). There are 15 residues in the CDR3. The V gene end was trimmed by 4 bases and the J gene end by 4 bases; junction bases not matched to a gene: 8. CDR3 DNA: TGTGCCAGCAGCTGGCCAGCGGGAGTGCTAGAGACCCAGTACTTC. Its protein is CASSWPAGVLETQYF. Using reference TRBV7-9 and TRBJ2-5 for the parts outside the CDR3, the full variable domain is DTGVSQNPRHKITKRGQNVTFRCDPISEHNRLYWYRQTLGQGPEFLTYFQNEAQLEKSRLLSDRFSAERPKGSFSTLEIQRTEQGDSAMYLCASSWPAGVLETQYFGPGTRLLVL.

The chain has TRBV11-3 and TRBJ2-1; 7 bases match TRBD2. Germline CDR1 SGHNT, CDR2 YENEEA. CDR3 length equals 18 residues. V lost 5 bases and J lost 8; bases outside the gene matches: 21. The CDR3 nucleotides read TGTGCCAGCAGCCGGGGAGGCGCGGGAGCCCTATACCGGGATGAGCAGTTCTTC. Protein: CASSRGGAGALYRDEQFF.